This entry is about one T cell receptor (beta chain). Its target is not known. The data originate from a study of beta chain features in type 1 diabetes. Points from the study as a whole: All four CD4+ subsets from Type 1 diabetes patients carried moderately but significantly shorter TCRB CDR3s. Type 1 diabetes patients had VDJ junctions that carried fewer insertions and more deletions.

Via the markers CD45RO/CCR7/CD25/CD127/CD95/CD27, stem cell-like memory, regulatory, central memory and naive CD4+ cells were sorted. The study reverse transcribed the entire isolated RNA, so it sequenced expressed TCRB transcripts. Each sample of naive, central memory or regulatory T cells had, on average, about 3.5 million reads. Only in-frame clones appear in the TCRdb table, and some are missing; sequencing was by immunoSEQ multiplex PCR. The sample has 600,000 to 700,000 clones; over 10% are singletons. Germline V gene lookup returns CDR1 SNHLY and CDR2 FYNNEI. V gave up 7 bases and J gave up 8 bases, with 11 bases separating them. This CDR3 has 11 residues.

Material: naive CD4+ T cells from blood. The chain joins TRBV2 to TRBJ1-1; no clear D. This receptor was obtained from a man younger than 40 with type 1 diabetes. The chain's CDR3 is CASTLAREAFF. CDR3 DNA: TGTGCCAGCACCTTGGCCCGGGAAGCTTTCTTT.